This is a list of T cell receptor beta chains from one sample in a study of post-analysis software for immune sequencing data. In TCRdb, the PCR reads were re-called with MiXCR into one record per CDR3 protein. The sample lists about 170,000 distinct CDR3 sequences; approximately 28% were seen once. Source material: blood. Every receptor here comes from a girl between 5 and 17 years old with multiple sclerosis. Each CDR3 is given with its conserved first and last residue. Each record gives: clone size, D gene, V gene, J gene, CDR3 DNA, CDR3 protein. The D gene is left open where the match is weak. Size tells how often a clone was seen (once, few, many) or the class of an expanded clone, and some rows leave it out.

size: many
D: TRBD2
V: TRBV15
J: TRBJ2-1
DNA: TGTGCCACCAGCAGAGATCTCCCCGGGACTAGCGGGGGCTGGGCCGATGAGCAGTTCTTC
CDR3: CATSRDLPGTSGGWADEQFF

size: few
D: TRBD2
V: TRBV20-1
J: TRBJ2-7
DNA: TGCAGTGTCAGCGGGGCGGGAGTGGGGGAGCAGTACTTC
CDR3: CSVSGAGVGEQYF

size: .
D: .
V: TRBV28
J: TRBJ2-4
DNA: TGTGCCAGCAGTTCGCGGGTTCGAAACATTCAGTACTTC
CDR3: CASSSRVRNIQYF

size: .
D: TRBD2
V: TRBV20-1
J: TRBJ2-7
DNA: TGTAGTGCTTTCGGGACTAGCGGATCCTACGAGCAGTACTTC
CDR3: CSAFGTSGSYEQYF

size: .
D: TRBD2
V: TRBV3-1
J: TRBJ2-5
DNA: TGTGCCAGCAGCTCCACTAGCGGGTCGGGGGAGACCCAGTACTTC
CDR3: CASSSTSGSGETQYF

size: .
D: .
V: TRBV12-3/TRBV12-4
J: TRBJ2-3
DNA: TGTGCCAGCAGTTTCGGGGCAGGGTGGAGAATCGGGACAGATACGCAGTATTTT
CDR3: CASSFGAGWRIGTDTQYF

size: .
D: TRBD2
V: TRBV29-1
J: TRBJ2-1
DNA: TGCAGCGTTGAAGGGCCTAGCGGGACGGTAAAACTAACTCTTCTTCCGCACAATGAGCAGTTCTTC
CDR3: CSVEGPSGTVKLTLLPHNEQFF

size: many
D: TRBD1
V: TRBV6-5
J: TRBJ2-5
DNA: TGTGCCAGCAGTTCTATCTCGGACAGGGGACGAGAGACCCAGTACTTC
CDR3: CASSSISDRGRETQYF

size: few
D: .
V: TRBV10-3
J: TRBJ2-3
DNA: TGTGCCACCAGTGAGTCGGACTACACGGGGACAGATACGCAGTATTTT
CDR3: CATSESDYTGTDTQYF

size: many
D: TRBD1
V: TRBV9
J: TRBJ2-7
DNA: TGTGCCAGCATTGTGACAGGGGAGATACTCGAGCAGTACTTC
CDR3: CASIVTGEILEQYF

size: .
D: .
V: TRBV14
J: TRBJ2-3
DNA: TGTGCCAGCAGCTTGGCGGGAAGTCTCACAGATACGCAGTATTTT
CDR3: CASSLAGSLTDTQYF

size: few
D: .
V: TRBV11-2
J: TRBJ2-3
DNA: TGTGCCAGCAGCACTTTGGGACCGCCGAGGGTTACGCAGTATTTT
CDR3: CASSTLGPPRVTQYF

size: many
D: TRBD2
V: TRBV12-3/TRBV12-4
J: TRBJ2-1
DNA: TGTGCCAGCAGCCTAGGATTTCTAGCGGGAGGATGGACTGAGCAGTTCTTC
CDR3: CASSLGFLAGGWTEQFF

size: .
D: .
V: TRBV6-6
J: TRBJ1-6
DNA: TGTGCCAGCAGTTACGGGCAGAAGGATTCACCCCTCCACTTT
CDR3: CASSYGQKDSPLHF

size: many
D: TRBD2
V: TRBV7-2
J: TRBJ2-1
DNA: TGTGCCAGCAGCTGGATTGGGACTACTTTATACAATGAGCAGTTCTTC
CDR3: CASSWIGTTLYNEQFF

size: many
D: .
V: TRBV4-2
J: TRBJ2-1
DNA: TGTGCCAGCAGCCAAGAGGGCTTCGGGGGAAATGAGCAGTTCTTC
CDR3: CASSQEGFGGNEQFF

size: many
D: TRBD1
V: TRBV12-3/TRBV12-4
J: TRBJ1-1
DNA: TGTGCCAGCAACAAACAGGGGAGAACTGAAGCTTTCTTT
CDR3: CASNKQGRTEAFF

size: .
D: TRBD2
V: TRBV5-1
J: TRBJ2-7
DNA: TGCGCCAGCAGCTTTTCCTCGGGAGGGTCCTACGAGCAGTACTTC
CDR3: CASSFSSGGSYEQYF

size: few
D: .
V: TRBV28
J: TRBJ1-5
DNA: TGTGCCAGCATGCCCCCATTGGTGGGTCGCAATCAGCCCCAGCATTTT
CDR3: CASMPPLVGRNQPQHF

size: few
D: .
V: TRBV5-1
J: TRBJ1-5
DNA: TGCGCCAGCAGGGCAGGGGACAATCAGCCCCAGCATTTT
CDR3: CASRAGDNQPQHF

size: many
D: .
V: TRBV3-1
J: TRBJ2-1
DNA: TGTGCCAGCAGCCCCCTTCCGCGGGCTGTTAGCAATGAGCAGTTCTTC
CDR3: CASSPLPRAVSNEQFF

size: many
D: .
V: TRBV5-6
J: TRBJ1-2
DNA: TGTGCCAGCAGCCGCCCCGGGGGACTCCATGGCTACACCTTC
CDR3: CASSRPGGLHGYTF

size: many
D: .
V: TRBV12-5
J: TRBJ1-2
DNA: TGTGCTAGTGGCCGCGGCGATTGGGGCTCGGATGGCTACACCTTC
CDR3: CASGRGDWGSDGYTF

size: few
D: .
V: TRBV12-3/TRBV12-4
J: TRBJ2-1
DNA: TGTGCCAGCAGTCCAGATCAGAGCTCCTACAATGAGCAGTTCTTC
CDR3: CASSPDQSSYNEQFF

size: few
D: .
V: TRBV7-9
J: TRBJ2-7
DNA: TGTGCCAGCACCCCCGCGGAGGGGTTCTCCTACGAGCAGTACTTC
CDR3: CASTPAEGFSYEQYF

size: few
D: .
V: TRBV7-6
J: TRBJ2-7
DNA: TGTGCCAGCAGCTTGGGGACATTCTACGAGCAGTACTTC
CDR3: CASSLGTFYEQYF

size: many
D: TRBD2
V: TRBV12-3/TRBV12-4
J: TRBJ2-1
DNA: TGTGCCAGCAGTTTAGGGGGGGGGTTCGATGAGCAGTTCTTC
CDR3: CASSLGGGFDEQFF

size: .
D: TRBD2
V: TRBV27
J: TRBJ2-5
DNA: TGTGCCAGCAGTCAGGGACTAGCGGGGGAAGAGACCCAGTACTTC
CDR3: CASSQGLAGEETQYF

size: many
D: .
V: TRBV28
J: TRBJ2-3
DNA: TGTGCCAGCAGTCGTCCCGGGACTTTCACGGCTACGCAGTATTTT
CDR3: CASSRPGTFTATQYF

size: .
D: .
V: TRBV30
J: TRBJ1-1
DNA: TGTGCCTGGAGTGTACTGGGTCGGGGCACTGAAGCTTTCTTT
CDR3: CAWSVLGRGTEAFF

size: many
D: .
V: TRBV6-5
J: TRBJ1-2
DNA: TGTGCCAGCGCAGAGGGACCTTTGGAGGGCTACACCTTC
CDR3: CASAEGPLEGYTF

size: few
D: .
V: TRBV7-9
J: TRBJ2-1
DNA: TGTGCCAGCAGCTTAGGGCAGAGGTTTAGTAATGAGCAGTTCTTC
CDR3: CASSLGQRFSNEQFF

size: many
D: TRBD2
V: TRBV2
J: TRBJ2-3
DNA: TGTGCCAGCAGTGATAGGCTAGCGGGAGACACAGATACGCAGTATTTT
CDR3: CASSDRLAGDTDTQYF

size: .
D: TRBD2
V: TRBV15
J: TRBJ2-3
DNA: TGTGCCACCAGCAGCAGCCCGGGGGGGGGCCATACGCAGTATTTT
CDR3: CATSSSPGGGHTQYF

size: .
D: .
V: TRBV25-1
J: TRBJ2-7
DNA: TGTGCCAGCAGTGACCGCTACGAGCAGTACTTC
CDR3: CASSDRYEQYF

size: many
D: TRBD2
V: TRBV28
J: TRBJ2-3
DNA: TGTGCCAGCAGTTCCGGGACTAGCGGGAGTTCAGATACGCAGTATTTT
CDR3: CASSSGTSGSSDTQYF

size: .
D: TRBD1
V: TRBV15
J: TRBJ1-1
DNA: TGTGCCACCAGCGGACAGACAGGGAGGGGTGAAGCTTTCTTT
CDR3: CATSGQTGRGEAFF

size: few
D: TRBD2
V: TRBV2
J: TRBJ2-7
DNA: TGTGCCAGCGGGGGGGGACGGAACTACGAGCAGTACTTC
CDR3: CASGGGRNYEQYF

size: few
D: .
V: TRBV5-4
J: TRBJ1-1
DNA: TGTGCCAGCAGCTTTATGGGCACCCCGGTAATGAACACTGAAGCTTTCTTT
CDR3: CASSFMGTPVMNTEAFF

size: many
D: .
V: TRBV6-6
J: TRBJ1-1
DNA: TGTGCCAGCAGTTTACAGGGCACTGAAGCTTTCTTT
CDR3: CASSLQGTEAFF

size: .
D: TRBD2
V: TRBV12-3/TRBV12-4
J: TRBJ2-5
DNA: TGTGCCAGCAGTTTCAGGACTAGCGGGGGGCCTCAAGAGACCCAGTACTTC
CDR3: CASSFRTSGGPQETQYF

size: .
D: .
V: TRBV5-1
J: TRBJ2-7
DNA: TGCGCCAGCAGCTTGGAAGTGAGCAAATACGAGCAGTACTTC
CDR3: CASSLEVSKYEQYF

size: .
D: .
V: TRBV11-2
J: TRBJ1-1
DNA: TGTGCCAGCAGCCGGGACCCCCACGCTGGCACTGAAGCTTTCTTT
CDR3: CASSRDPHAGTEAFF

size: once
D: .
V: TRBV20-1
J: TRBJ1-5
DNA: TGCAGTGCTAGCAGGGGATTAAGGCAGCCCCAGCATTTT
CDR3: CSASRGLRQPQHF

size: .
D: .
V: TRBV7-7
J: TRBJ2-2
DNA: TGTACTAGCAGACGGACGGCTTGGACCGGGGAGCTGTTTTTT
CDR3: CTSRRTAWTGELFF

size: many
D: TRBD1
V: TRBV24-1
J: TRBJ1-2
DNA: TGTGCCACCAGTGAAACCGGGACAGGGGGTTATGGCTACACCTTC
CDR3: CATSETGTGGYGYTF

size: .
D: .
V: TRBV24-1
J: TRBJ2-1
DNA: TGTGCCACCAGTGATGGAGATTTCGCCTCCAAAGAGCAGTTCTTC
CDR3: CATSDGDFASKEQFF

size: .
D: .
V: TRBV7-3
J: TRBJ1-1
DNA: TGTGCCCGCAGCTTAAGCGGTTTGAACACTGAAGCTTTCTTT
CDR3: CARSLSGLNTEAFF

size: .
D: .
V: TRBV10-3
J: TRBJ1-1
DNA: TGTGTCATCACTAGAGAGGGGAGCACTGAAGCTTTCTTT
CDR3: CVITREGSTEAFF

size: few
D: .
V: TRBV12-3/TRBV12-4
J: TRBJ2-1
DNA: TGTGCCAGCAGTTTAGTCCCTGGCGGGTACAATGAGCAGTTCTTC
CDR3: CASSLVPGGYNEQFF

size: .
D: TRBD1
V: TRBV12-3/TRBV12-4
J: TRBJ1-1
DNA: TGTGCCAGCAGTCCCCGACAGGGGCTGGGGTTAAGTGAAGCTTTCTTT
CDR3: CASSPRQGLGLSEAFF